Detailed here is one T cell receptor beta chain. The data belong to a study of blood T cell repertoires in COVID-19. The data were produced by immunoSEQ multiplex PCR, yet TCRdb's version contains in-frame clones alone and is incomplete. The sample lists a few hundred thousand clones, 65% to 85% occurring once. The length of the CDR3 is 14 residues. Losses at the gene ends were 8 bases for V and 3 bases for J; bases not matched to a gene: 10. CDR1 MDHEN and CDR2 SYDVKM come from the germline V gene. Enrolled during active infection, Seattle patients were then followed longitudinally. Material for sequencing was peripheral blood. The receptor was derived from a person aged 65 to 79 with COVID-19, enrolled during active disease. This chain joins TRBV28 and TRBJ2-7; TRBD1 matches at 7 bases. The CDR3 loop reads CASGATGRFYEQYF. CDR3 nucleotide sequence: TGTGCCAGCGGCGCGACAGGGAGATTCTACGAGCAGTACTTC.